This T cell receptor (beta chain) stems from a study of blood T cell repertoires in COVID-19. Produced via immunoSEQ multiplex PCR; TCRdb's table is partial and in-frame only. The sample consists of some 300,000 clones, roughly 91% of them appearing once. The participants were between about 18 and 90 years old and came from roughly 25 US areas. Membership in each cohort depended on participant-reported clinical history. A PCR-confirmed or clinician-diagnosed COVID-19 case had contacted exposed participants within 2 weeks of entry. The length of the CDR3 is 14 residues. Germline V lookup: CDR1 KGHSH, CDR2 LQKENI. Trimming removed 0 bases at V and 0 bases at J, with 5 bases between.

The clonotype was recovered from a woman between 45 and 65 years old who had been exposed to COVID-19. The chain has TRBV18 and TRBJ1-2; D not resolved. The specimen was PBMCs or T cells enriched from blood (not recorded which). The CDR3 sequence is CASSPPSPNYGYTF. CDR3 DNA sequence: TGTGCCAGCTCACCACCGAGTCCTAACTATGGCTACACCTTC.